This T cell receptor beta chain was recovered during a study of siplizumab effects on memory and regulatory T cells. General study findings and limits: Proliferating siplizumab-cultured Tregs lacked confirmed suppressive function.

The data were produced by immunoSEQ multiplex PCR, yet TCRdb's version contains in-frame clones alone and is incomplete. The table shows 45,000 to 60,000 clones, with more than 75% occurring only once. Germline assignment: CDR1 MGHRA and CDR2 YSYEKL. The CDR3 is 12 amino acids. V lost 1 base, J lost 7 bases, and 5 bases lay in between. To note about this clone: Its antigen is unidentified.

The genes are TRBV4-1 and TRBJ2-1; D remains unclear. Specimen: naive CD8+ T cells sorted from blood. The receptor's source is a human donor in good health. CDR3 DNA sequence: TGCGCCAGCAGCCAAGGGCAGAATGAGCAGTTCTTC. It specifies CASSQGQNEQFF.